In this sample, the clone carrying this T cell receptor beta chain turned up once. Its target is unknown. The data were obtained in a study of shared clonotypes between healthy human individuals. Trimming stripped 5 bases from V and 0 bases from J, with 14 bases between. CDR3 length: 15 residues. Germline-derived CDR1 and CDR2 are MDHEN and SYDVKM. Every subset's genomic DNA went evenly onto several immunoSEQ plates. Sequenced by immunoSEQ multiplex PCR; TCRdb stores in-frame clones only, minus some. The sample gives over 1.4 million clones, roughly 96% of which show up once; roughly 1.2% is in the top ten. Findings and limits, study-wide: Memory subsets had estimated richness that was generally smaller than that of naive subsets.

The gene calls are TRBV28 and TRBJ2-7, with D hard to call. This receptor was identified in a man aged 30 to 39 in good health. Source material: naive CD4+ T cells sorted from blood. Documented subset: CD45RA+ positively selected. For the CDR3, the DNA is TGTGCCAGCAGTCCTCAGGCTCCACCCTCCTACGAGCAGTACTTC. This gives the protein CASSPQAPPSYEQYF.